This T cell receptor (beta chain) was obtained from a study of OX40 agonist ivuxolimab in advanced cancers. Per germline, CDR1 MNHEY and CDR2 SVGAGI. V lost 10 bases and J lost 12, with 17 bases in between. The CDR3 length is 11 residues. Using immunoSEQ multiplex PCR, the repertoire was profiled, and TCRdb retains in-frame clones only, with some absent. The table includes over 75,000 clones, around nine tenths detected once. V is TRBV6-5 and J is TRBJ2-3; unclear D gene. The sequence derives from an adult with an advanced solid tumor such as melanoma, head and neck, liver or kidney cancer. Here the sequenced sample was CD4+ or CD8+ T cells sorted from blood, taken in a trial of the OX40 agonist ivuxolimab. CDR3 region: CATLGARTQYF. CDR3 in DNA: TGTGCCACTCTTGGAGCGCGAACACAGTATTTT.